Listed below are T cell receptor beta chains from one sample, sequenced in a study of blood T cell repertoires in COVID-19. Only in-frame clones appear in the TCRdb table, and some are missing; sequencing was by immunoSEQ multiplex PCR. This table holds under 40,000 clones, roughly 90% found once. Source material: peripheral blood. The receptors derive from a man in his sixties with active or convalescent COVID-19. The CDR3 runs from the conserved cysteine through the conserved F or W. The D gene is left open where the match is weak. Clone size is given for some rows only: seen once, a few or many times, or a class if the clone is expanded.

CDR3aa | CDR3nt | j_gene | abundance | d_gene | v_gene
CASSLIAGGTGELFF | TGTGCCAGCAGCTTAATTGCCGGAGGAACCGGGGAGCTGTTTTTT | TRBJ2-2 | once | NA | TRBV11-2
CASSIRQGAGYGYTF | TGTGCCAGTAGTATTCGACAGGGGGCTGGGTATGGCTACACCTTC | TRBJ1-2 | NA | TRBD1 | TRBV19
CASSLQVPDTQYF | TGTGCCAGCAGTTTGCAGGTTCCCGATACGCAGTATTTT | TRBJ2-3 | NA | NA | TRBV27
CASFRDRGGGSPLHF | TGTGCCAGCTTCCGGGACCGCGGGGGTGGTTCACCCCTCCACTTT | TRBJ1-6 | NA | NA | TRBV27
CASRGEGGSPLHF | TGCGCCAGCAGAGGGGAGGGCGGATCACCCCTCCACTTT | TRBJ1-6 | few | NA | TRBV5-1
CASSPGQFYEQYF | TGCGCCAGCAGCCCGGGACAGTTTTACGAGCAGTACTTC | TRBJ2-7 | NA | TRBD1 | TRBV4-1
CASTPGSGTGELFF | TGTGCCAGTACTCCGGGTAGCGGAACCGGGGAGCTGTTTTTT | TRBJ2-2 | NA | NA | TRBV19
CASSPDRLNTEAFF | TGTGCCAGCAGCCCGGACAGACTGAACACTGAAGCTTTCTTT | TRBJ1-1 | NA | NA | TRBV7-9
CASSVSLNLGTVTYEQYF | TGCGCCAGCAGCGTGAGCCTAAACCTCGGGACAGTAACCTACGAGCAGTACTTC | TRBJ2-7 | once | TRBD1 | TRBV5-1
CASTSTAAGREQYF | TGTGCCAGCACTTCGACGGCGGCGGGGAGGGAGCAGTACTTC | TRBJ2-7 | NA | NA | TRBV28
CASSPSEGARLETQYF | TGTGCCAGCTCACCGTCGGAGGGGGCGCGGTTGGAGACCCAGTACTTC | TRBJ2-5 | NA | NA | TRBV18
CASSDRTINTEAFF | TGCGCCAGCAGTGACCGGACAATCAACACTGAAGCTTTCTTT | TRBJ1-1 | NA | NA | TRBV10-2
CASSLGGRGTDTQYF | TGTGCCAGCTCACTTGGCGGGAGGGGCACAGATACGCAGTATTTT | TRBJ2-3 | NA | TRBD2 | TRBV18
CASTVNRDNYGYTF | TGTGCCAGCACCGTCAACAGGGATAACTATGGCTACACCTTC | TRBJ1-2 | few | NA | TRBV7-2
CASSYFSVNSPLHF | TGTGCCAGCAGTTACTTCTCTGTGAATTCACCCCTCCACTTT | TRBJ1-6 | NA | NA | TRBV6-5
CASSQVIGSGARPHTDTQYF | TGTGCCAGCAGCCAAGTCATTGGTAGCGGGGCCCGACCACACACAGATACGCAGTATTTT | TRBJ2-3 | NA | TRBD2 | TRBV4-2
CASSQRTGLNTEAFF | TGTGCCAGCAGCCAACGGACAGGGTTGAACACTGAAGCTTTCTTT | TRBJ1-1 | NA | TRBD1 | TRBV7-2
CASSDRGEKLFF | TGTGCCAGCAGCGACAGGGGCGAAAAACTGTTTTTT | TRBJ1-4 | NA | TRBD1 | TRBV6-5